The rows below give T cell receptor beta chains drawn from one sample of a study of tumor and adjacent non-tumor tissue in lung cancer. In TCRdb, the multiplex PCR reads were re-called with MiXCR into one record per CDR3 protein. This sample has 35,000 to 55,000 distinct CDR3 sequences, with roughly three fifths found just once. Material: distant non-tumor lung tissue. The receptors originated from a woman aged 40 to 50 with non-small cell lung cancer. Each CDR3 is given with its conserved first and last residue. The D gene is left open where the match is weak. Some rows have no size entry. The others give once, few or many, or a class for an expanded clone.

cdr3_aa	cdr3_nt	clone_size	d_call	v_call	j_call
CASSHGRLVEGSNERFF	TGTGCCAGCAGCCACGGGCGGTTGGTAGAGGGAAGCAATGAGCGGTTCTTC	-	-	TRBV11-3	TRBJ2-1
CSVGASGNEQYF	TGCAGCGTTGGTGCGAGCGGGAATGAGCAGTACTTC	once	TRBD2	TRBV29-1	TRBJ2-7
CAINERQGVGDKQYF	TGCGCCATCAATGAAAGACAGGGAGTAGGAGATAAGCAGTATTTT	-	TRBD1	TRBV10-3	TRBJ2-3
CASNTRGMVFPEAFF	TGTGCCAGCAATACGAGGGGGATGGTATTCCCTGAAGCTTTCTTT	-	-	TRBV12-3/TRBV12-4	TRBJ1-1
CASSTPGTAQETQYF	TGCGCCAGCAGTACTCCCGGGACCGCCCAAGAGACCCAGTACTTC	many	-	TRBV5-1	TRBJ2-5
CSARTGWDNSPLHF	TGCAGCGCCAGGACAGGGTGGGATAATTCACCCCTCCACTTT	medium-sized	TRBD1	TRBV29-1	TRBJ1-6
CASSSGTTGNEQFF	TGTGCCAGCAGCTCCGGGACTACTGGGAATGAGCAGTTCTTC	-	TRBD2	TRBV5-4	TRBJ2-1
CVNSSDYYEQYF	TGTGTCAACAGCTCGGACTATTATGAGCAGTACTTC	-	-	TRBV11-2	TRBJ2-7
CVSSYTTGDGTEAFF	TGTGTCAGCAGTTATACAACAGGGGACGGCACTGAAGCTTTCTTT	-	TRBD1	TRBV6-5	TRBJ1-1
CANSWSHLSGANVLTF	TGTGCCAATAGCTGGTCACACCTCTCTGGGGCCAACGTCCTGACTTTC	-	-	TRBV11-2	TRBJ2-6
CASSFVPPSTGTQYF	TGTGCCAGCAGCTTCGTTCCCCCAAGCACAGGTACGCAGTATTTT	-	-	TRBV28	TRBJ2-3
CASGSARGNNEQYF	TGTGCTAGCGGCTCGGCGAGGGGGAACAATGAGCAGTACTTC	once	-	TRBV7-9	TRBJ2-7
CASSLVLAGAGELFF	TGTGCCAGCAGCTTAGTTCTAGCTGGAGCCGGGGAGCTGTTTTTT	medium-sized	-	TRBV11-2	TRBJ2-2
CASSRHGAYSNQSQHF	TGTGCCAGCAGCCGACATGGAGCTTATAGCAATCAGTCCCAGCATTTT	-	-	TRBV7-8	TRBJ1-5
CASRHRGSGETQNF	TGTGCCAGCAGACACAGGGGAAGTGGAGAGACCCAGAACTTC	-	TRBD1	TRBV28	TRBJ2-5
CASSPGLLYEQYF	TGTGCCAGCTCTCCGGGACTACTGTACGAGCAGTACTTC	many	TRBD2	TRBV7-9	TRBJ2-7
CASSWRATSTEAFF	TGTGCCAGCAGCTGGCGGGCCACAAGCACTGAAGCTTTCTTT	many	-	TRBV5-6	TRBJ1-1
CASSQDLGEPYNEQFF	TGTGCCAGCAGCCAAGATCTTGGCGAACCCTACAATGAGCAGTTCTTC	many	-	TRBV4-2	TRBJ2-1
CANSFSAVSNYGYTF	TGTGCCAACAGTTTCTCGGCAGTGTCCAACTATGGCTACACCTTC	-	-	TRBV28	TRBJ1-2
CASSRPGTSGCEQYF	TGTGCCAGCAGCCGCCCCGGGACTAGTGGATGCGAGCAGTACTTC	-	TRBD2	TRBV11-2	TRBJ2-7
CASSLAGPAGELFF	TGTGCCAGCAGCCTGGCCGGACCCGCCGGAGAGCTGTTTTTT	-	-	TRBV5-6	TRBJ2-2
CASSLGQGRRDYGYTF	TGTGCCAGCAGCCTGGGACAGGGAAGAAGAGACTATGGCTACACCTTC	many	TRBD1	TRBV14	TRBJ1-2
CSARSPYEQYF	TGCAGTGCTAGGAGTCCCTACGAGCAGTACTTC	-	-	TRBV20-1	TRBJ2-7
CASSYPMRRSADTQYF	TGTGCCAGCAGCTATCCCATGAGACGAAGTGCGGATACGCAGTATTTT	many	-	TRBV5-5	TRBJ2-3
CASSGMGSSGTEAFF	TGTGCCAGCAGTGGAATGGGGAGTTCGGGAACTGAAGCTTTCTTT	-	-	TRBV6-1	TRBJ1-1
CASSSETAGCYGYTF	TGTGCCAGCAGCTCAGAGACCGCGGGGTGCTATGGCTACACCTTC	-	-	TRBV11-2	TRBJ1-2
CASMDTDTQYF	TGTGCCAGCATGGACACAGATACGCAGTATTTT	-	-	TRBV28	TRBJ2-3
CAWTDPSLSNQPQHF	TGTGCCTGGACTGACCCATCCCTGAGCAATCAGCCCCAGCATTTT	few	-	TRBV30	TRBJ1-5
CASGSYGTGGNNEQYF	TGTGCCAGCGGCTCGTACGGGACAGGGGGCAACAACGAGCAGTACTTC	-	TRBD1	TRBV5-6	TRBJ2-7
CAISESGTVSSYEQYF	TGTGCCATCAGTGAGTCGGGGACAGTCAGCTCCTACGAGCAGTACTTC	-	TRBD1	TRBV10-3	TRBJ2-7
CASGPGTQGGAKNIQYF	TGTGCCAGCGGCCCAGGAACACAGGGTGGAGCCAAAAACATTCAGTACTTC	-	-	TRBV11-2	TRBJ2-4
CANSIVGGCRGNIQYF	TGTGCCAATAGTATCGTGGGAGGCTGTCGAGGAAACATTCAATACTTC	once	-	TRBV19	TRBJ2-4
CSVDSSTDTQYF	TGCAGCGTGGACAGTAGCACAGATACGCAGTATTTT	-	-	TRBV29-1	TRBJ2-3
CASGYHRGAGQDNTEAFF	TGTGCCAGCGGTTACCACAGAGGGGCCGGACAGGATAACACTGAAGCTTTCTTT	-	TRBD1	TRBV6-2/TRBV6-3	TRBJ1-1
CSAVDLEGGYNAQFF	TGCAGTGCCGTCGATTTAGAGGGTGGCTACAATGCGCAGTTCTTC	-	-	TRBV20-1	TRBJ2-1
CASSPSIRNTEAFF	TGTGCCAGCTCACCATCGATCAGGAACACTGAAGCTTTCTTT	-	-	TRBV18	TRBJ1-1
CSIQTQQGDYGYTF	TGCAGCATTCAAACCCAACAGGGGGACTATGGCTACACCTTC	-	TRBD1	TRBV29-1	TRBJ1-2
CTWSVRGQGASYEQYF	TGTACCTGGAGTGTACGGGGGCAGGGGGCCTCCTACGAGCAGTACTTC	-	TRBD1	TRBV30	TRBJ2-7
CARSQGRTDTQYF	TGTGCCAGGAGCCAAGGCCGGACAGATACACAGTATTTT	-	-	TRBV14	TRBJ2-3
CASTIGTATEAFF	TGTGCCAGCACCATTGGGACAGCCACTGAAGCTTTCTTT	many	TRBD1	TRBV6-1	TRBJ1-1
CANSQDPGVSYNEQFF	TGCGCCAACAGCCAGGACCCCGGGGTCTCCTACAATGAGCAGTTCTTC	-	-	TRBV4-1	TRBJ2-1
CASSLMPFGEQFF	TGTGCCAGCAGCTTAATGCCCTTCGGTGAGCAGTTCTTC	many	-	TRBV7-9	TRBJ2-1
CASSLGTGGYETQYF	TGTGCCAGCAGCCTCGGGACAGGGGGATACGAGACCCAGTACTTC	medium-sized	TRBD1	TRBV11-3	TRBJ2-5
CASRQSPGQGNTEVFF	TGCGCCAGCAGGCAAAGCCCGGGACAGGGGAACACTGAAGTTTTCTTC	-	TRBD1	TRBV5-1	TRBJ1-1
CSADRVDDGYTF	TGCAGCGCTGACAGGGTGGATGATGGCTACACCTTC	many	TRBD1	TRBV29-1	TRBJ1-2
CASSSIPRRTGQTSANTEAFF	TGTGCCAGCAGCTCCATACCTCGGCGGACAGGTCAAACCAGCGCGAACACTGAAGCTTTCTTT	-	TRBD1	TRBV7-3	TRBJ1-1
CAGSSRDDQPQHF	TGCGCCGGCAGCTCTAGGGACGACCAGCCACAGCATTTT	-	-	TRBV4-1	TRBJ1-5